This TCR beta chain was found in a study of a mutant IDH1 vaccine in newly diagnosed glioma. Across the study: Investigators started vaccination 4-6 weeks after radiotherapy alone, or with temozolomide cycles.

Remarks on this clone: The antigen remains unidentified.

Trimming at V came to 7 bases and at J to 9 bases, leaving 8 bases not matched to a gene. CDR1 and CDR2 from the germline V gene are SNHLY and FYNNEI. This CDR3 spans 13 amino acids. Some clones are missing from TCRdb's copy, which holds only in-frame ones; the method was immunoSEQ multiplex PCR. The sample yields around 30,000 clones, around nine tenths seen once. Time point noted: week 23, last vaccination. Each vaccine dose was 300 ug of mutant IDH1 20-mer peptide, with topical imiquimod. This chain uses TRBV2 with TRBJ2-1; 8 bases agree with TRBD1. The TCR was taken from a man aged 35 to 55 with glioma. Material: PBMCs, obtained from a glioma patient whose treatment included an IDH1 peptide vaccine. The CDR3 DNA is TGTGCCAGCAATCGTCAGGGGGCTAGTGAGCAGTTCTTC. It encodes CASNRQGASEQFF. Based on the CDR3 plus reference TRBV2 and TRBJ2-1, the full variable domain is EPEVTQTPSHQVTQMGQEVILRCVPISNHLYFYWYRQILGQKVEFLVSFYNNEISEKSEIFDDQFSVERPDGSNFTLKIRSTKLEDSAMYFCASNRQGASEQFFGPGTRLTVL.